This T cell receptor beta chain was profiled in a study of T cell responses to AZD1222 COVID-19 vaccine. With 6 bases removed from V and 2 bases from J, the gap between germline ends came to 17 bases. Germline CDR1 MDHEN, CDR2 SYDVKM. The CDR3 is made up of 15 amino acids. On this clone: Its antigen is still unknown.

Study-level points and caveats: Baseline serology detected seropositivity in only six or seven AZD1222 recipients.

Clones were sequenced by immunoSEQ multiplex PCR, and TCRdb holds only the in-frame ones, with some missing. The table lists around 78,000 clones, roughly 88% of them singletons. The sequences come from peripheral blood, collected 28 days after the second AZD1222 dose. The receptor comes from an adult who received the AZD1222 COVID-19 vaccine. J is TRBJ2-7 and V is TRBV28; the D gene is possibly TRBD1 (6 bases). This chain's CDR3 is CASRLTGGNTYEQYF. In DNA, the CDR3 is TGTGCCAGCAGATTGACAGGCGGAAATACCTACGAGCAGTACTTC. Supplemented by reference TRBV28 and TRBJ2-7, the full variable domain reads DVKVTQSSRYLVKRTGEKVFLECVQDMDHENMFWYRQDPGLGLRLIYFSYDVKMKEKGDIPEGYSVSREKKERFSLILESASTNQTSMYLCASRLTGGNTYEQYFGPGTRLTVT.